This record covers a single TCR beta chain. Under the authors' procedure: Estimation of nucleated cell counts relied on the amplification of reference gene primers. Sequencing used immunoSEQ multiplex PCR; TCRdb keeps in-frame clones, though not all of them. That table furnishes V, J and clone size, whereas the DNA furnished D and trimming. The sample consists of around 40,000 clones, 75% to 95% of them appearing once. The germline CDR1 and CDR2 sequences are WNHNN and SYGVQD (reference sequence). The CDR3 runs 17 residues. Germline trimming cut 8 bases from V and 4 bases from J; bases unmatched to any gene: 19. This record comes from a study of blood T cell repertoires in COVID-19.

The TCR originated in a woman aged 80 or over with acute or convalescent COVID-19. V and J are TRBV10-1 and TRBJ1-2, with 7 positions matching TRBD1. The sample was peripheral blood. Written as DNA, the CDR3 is TGCGCCAGCGCCCCTCAAGAGGGGGCTCCGCCGACCTATGGCTACACCTTC. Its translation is CASAPQEGAPPTYGYTF.